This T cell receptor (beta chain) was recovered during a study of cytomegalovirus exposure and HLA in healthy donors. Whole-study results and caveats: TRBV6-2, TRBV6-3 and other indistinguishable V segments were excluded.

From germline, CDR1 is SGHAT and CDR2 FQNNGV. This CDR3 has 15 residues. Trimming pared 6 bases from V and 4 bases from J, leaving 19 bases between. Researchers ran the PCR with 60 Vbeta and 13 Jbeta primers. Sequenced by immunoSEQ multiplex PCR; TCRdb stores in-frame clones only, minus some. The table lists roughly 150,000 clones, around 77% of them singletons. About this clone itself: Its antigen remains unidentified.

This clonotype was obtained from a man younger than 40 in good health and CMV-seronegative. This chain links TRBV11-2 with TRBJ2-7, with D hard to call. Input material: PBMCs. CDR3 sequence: CASRVYRGRGYEQYF. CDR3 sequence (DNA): TGTGCCAGCAGAGTTTACCGCGGCCGAGGATACGAGCAGTACTTC.